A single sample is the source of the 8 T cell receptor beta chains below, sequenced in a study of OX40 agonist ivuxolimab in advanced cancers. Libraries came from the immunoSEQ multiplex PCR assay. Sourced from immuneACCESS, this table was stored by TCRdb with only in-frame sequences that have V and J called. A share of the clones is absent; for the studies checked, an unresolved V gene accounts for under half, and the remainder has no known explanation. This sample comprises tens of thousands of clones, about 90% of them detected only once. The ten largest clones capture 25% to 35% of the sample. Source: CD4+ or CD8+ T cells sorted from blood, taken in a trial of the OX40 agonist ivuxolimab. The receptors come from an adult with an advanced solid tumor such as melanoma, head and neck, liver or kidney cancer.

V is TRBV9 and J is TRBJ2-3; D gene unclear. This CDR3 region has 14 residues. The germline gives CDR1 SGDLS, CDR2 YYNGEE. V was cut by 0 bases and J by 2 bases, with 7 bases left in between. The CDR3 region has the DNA TGTGCCAGCAGCGTAGAGGCGATCACAGATACGCAGTATTTT. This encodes CASSVEAITDTQYF. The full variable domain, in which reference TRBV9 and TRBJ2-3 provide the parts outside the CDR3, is DSGVTQTPKHLITATGQRVTLRCSPRSGDLSVYWYQQSLDQGLQFLIQYYNGEERAKGNILERFSAQQFPDLHSELNLSSLELGDSALYFCASSVEAITDTQYFGPGTRLTVL.

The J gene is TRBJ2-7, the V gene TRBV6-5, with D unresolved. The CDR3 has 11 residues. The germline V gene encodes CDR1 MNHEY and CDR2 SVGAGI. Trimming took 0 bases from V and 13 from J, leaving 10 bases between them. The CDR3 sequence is CASSYSGLVYF. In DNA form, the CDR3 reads TGTGCCAGCAGTTACTCAGGGCTGGTTTACTTC.

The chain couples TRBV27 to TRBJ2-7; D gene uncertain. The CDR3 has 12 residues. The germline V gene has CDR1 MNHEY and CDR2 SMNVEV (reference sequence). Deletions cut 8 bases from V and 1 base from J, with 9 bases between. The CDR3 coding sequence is TGTGCCAGCTGGACGGATTCCTACGAGCAGTACTTC. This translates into CASWTDSYEQYF.

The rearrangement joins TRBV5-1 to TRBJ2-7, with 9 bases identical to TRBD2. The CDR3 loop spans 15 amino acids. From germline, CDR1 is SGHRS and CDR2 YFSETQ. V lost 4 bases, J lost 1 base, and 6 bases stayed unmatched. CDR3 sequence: CASSHELAGSYEQYF. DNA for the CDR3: TGCGCCAGCAGCCACGAACTAGCGGGTTCCTACGAGCAGTACTTC.

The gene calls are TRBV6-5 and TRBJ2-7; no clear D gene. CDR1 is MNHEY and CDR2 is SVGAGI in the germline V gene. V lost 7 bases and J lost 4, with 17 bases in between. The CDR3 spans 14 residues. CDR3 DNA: TGTGCCAGCACCACCTCCAGGCAGAGATACGAGCAGTACTTC. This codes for CASTTSRQRYEQYF.

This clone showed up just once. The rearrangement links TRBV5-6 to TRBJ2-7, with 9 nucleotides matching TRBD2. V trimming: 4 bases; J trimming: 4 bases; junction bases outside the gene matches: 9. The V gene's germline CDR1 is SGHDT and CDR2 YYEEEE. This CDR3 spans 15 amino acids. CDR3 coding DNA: TGTGCCAGCAGCCCCGTAGCGGGAGAATTGTACGAGCAGTACTTC. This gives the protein CASSPVAGELYEQYF.

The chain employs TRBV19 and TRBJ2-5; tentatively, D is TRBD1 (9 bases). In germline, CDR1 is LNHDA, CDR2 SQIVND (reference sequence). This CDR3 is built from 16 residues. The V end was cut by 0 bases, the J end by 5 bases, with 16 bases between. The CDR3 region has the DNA TGTGCCAGTAGTATAGATAGCGGGACAGGGTTCGAGACCCAGTACTTC. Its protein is CASSIDSGTGFETQYF.

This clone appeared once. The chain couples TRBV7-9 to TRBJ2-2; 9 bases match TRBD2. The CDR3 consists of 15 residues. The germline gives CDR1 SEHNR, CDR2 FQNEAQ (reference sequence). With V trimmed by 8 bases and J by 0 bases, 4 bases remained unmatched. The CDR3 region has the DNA TGTGCCAGCGAGACTAGCGGTGCGAACACCGGGGAGCTGTTTTTT. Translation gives CASETSGANTGELFF.